The source of this TCR beta chain is a study of OX40 agonist ivuxolimab in advanced cancers. The study, taken as a whole, reports: Mean expanded clone counts were higher in CD8+ than CD4+ T cells. At 0.1 to 3.0 mg/kg and by week 6, clonal expansion occurred in CD4+ and CD8+ blood T cells.

Measured with immunoSEQ multiplex PCR; TCRdb has only the in-frame clones, and not every one. Among approximately 50,000 clones, 84% were seen once, and the ten largest hold almost 0.65%. This CDR3 has 15 residues. Per germline, CDR1 SNHLY and CDR2 FYNNEI. The ends lost 6 bases at V and 2 bases at J; junction bases unmatched: 1. On this clone itself: Its antigen is unidentified.

Any history of autoimmune disease or systemic immunosuppression disqualified patients. Sequenced material: CD4+ or CD8+ T cells sorted from blood, taken in a trial of the OX40 agonist ivuxolimab. This sequence was found in an adult with an advanced solid tumor such as melanoma, head and neck, liver or kidney cancer. The V call is TRBV2, the J call TRBJ2-5, with 15 bases lining up with TRBD2. In DNA form, the CDR3 reads TGTGCCAGCAGGGGACTAGCGGGGGGACAAGAGACCCAGTACTTC. Amino acids: CASRGLAGGQETQYF. The variable domain in full, with the rest retrieved from reference TRBV2 and TRBJ2-5, is EPEVTQTPSHQVTQMGQEVILRCVPISNHLYFYWYRQILGQKVEFLVSFYNNEISEKSEIFDDQFSVERPDGSNFTLKIRSTKLEDSAMYFCASRGLAGGQETQYFGPGTRLLVL.